The 6 T cell receptor beta chains given below trace back to one sample, sequenced in a study of regulatory T cells in long-lasting Graves disease. As for time point: newly diagnosed GD, antithyroid drugs for less than 3 months. The TCR library used RNA extracted from PBMCs. Through Arm-PCR of CDR3 regions and iRepertoire HTBI primers, TCR beta libraries were built. TCRdb re-analysed the multiplex PCR reads in MiXCR, keeping a single row per CDR3 protein. The sample has about 220,000 distinct CDR3 sequences, approximately 19% seen once; the top ten hold 10% to 15%. The data were also submitted as part of a second study, on T cells in Graves' hyperthyroidism and ophthalmopathy.

The source material was peripheral blood mononuclear cells (PBMCs), sampled at new diagnosis, from a patient treated with antithyroid drugs. The source is a woman aged 25-40 years with Graves disease.

This clonotype showed up many times. The chain joins TRBV6-5 to TRBJ2-1; maybe TRBD2 (5 bases). The germline V gene encodes CDR1 MNHEY and CDR2 SVGAGI. The CDR3 contains 14 residues. Trimming pared 0 bases from V and 11 bases from J, leaving 14 bases between. In DNA form, the CDR3 reads TGTGCCAGCAGTTACTCGGGCCCCAGCGGCAAGCAGTTCTTC. Translated: CASSYSGPSGKQFF.

This clonotype has ten or more counts. This chain joins TRBV30 and TRBJ1-1, with TRBD1 matching 7 bases. V dropped 8 bases and J dropped 0; count of bases not matched to a gene: 9. This CDR3 contains 14 residues. Per germline, CDR1 GTSNPN and CDR2 SVGIG (reference sequence). The CDR3 reads CAVDRDEMNTEAFF. The CDR3 region has the DNA TGTGCCGTAGACAGGGACGAAATGAACACTGAAGCTTTCTTT.

Ten or more counts support this clonotype. The chain is built from TRBV3-1 and TRBJ2-3, with D possibly being TRBD1 (6 bases). The CDR3 loop spans 14 amino acids. Trimming took 7 bases from V and 2 from J, leaving 13 bases between them. CDR1 LGHDT and CDR2 YNNKEL come from the germline V gene (reference sequence). CDR3 protein: CASTPRGNTDTQYF. For the CDR3, the DNA is TGTGCCAGCACCCCCAGGGGTAACACAGATACGCAGTATTTT.

About this clonotype: One base separates it from a far larger clone, so it is likely a read error. The chain is built from TRBV11-1 and TRBJ2-1, with D maybe TRBD2 (5 bases). This CDR3 spans 14 amino acids. Per the germline V gene, CDR1 is SGHAT and CDR2 is FQDESV (reference sequence). Trimming cost V 5 bases and J 4 bases, with 12 bases left between them. The CDR3 is CASSTRTGYNEQFF. CDR3 sequence (DNA): TGTGCCAGCAGCACCCGGACTGGTTACAATGAGCAGTTCTTC. The variable domain in full, completed from reference TRBV11-1 and TRBJ2-1, reads EAEVAQSPRYKITEKSQAVAFWCDPISGHATLYWYRQILGQGPELLVQFQDESVVDDSQLPKDRFSAERLKGVDSTLKIQPAELGDSAMYLCASSTRTGYNEQFFGPGTRLTVL.

This clonotype was observed a single time. V gene TRBV6-5 combines with J gene TRBJ2-2, with D perhaps TRBD1 (5 bases). The CDR3 consists of 16 residues. CDR1 and CDR2 (germline): MNHEY, SVGAGI. Trimming stripped 2 bases from V and 2 bases from J, with 12 bases between. The CDR3 region is CASSYPQGGNTGELFF. CDR3 bases: TGTGCCAGCAGTTACCCCCAGGGTGGTAACACCGGGGAGCTGTTTTTT.

V is TRBV20-1 and J is TRBJ2-3; D may be TRBD1 (6 bases). Germline V gene sequence: CDR1 DFQATT, CDR2 SNEGSKA (reference sequence). V was pared by 5 bases and J by 6 bases, with 15 bases between. The CDR3 extends over 13 amino acids. This chain's CDR3 is CSAPLGAVDTQYF. The CDR3 region has the DNA TGCAGTGCTCCACTGGGGGCCGTCGATACGCAGTATTTT.